This T cell receptor (beta chain) was documented in a study of blood T cell repertoires in COVID-19. Study-wide context: Collection of acute and convalescent COVID-19 samples took place in the United States, Italy and Spain. The analysed material was cDNA or gDNA that came from T cells, B-cell-depleted T cells, or PBMCs.

V was pared by 3 bases and J by 11 bases, with 13 bases between. The CDR3 has 12 residues. Per the germline V gene, CDR1 is KGHSH and CDR2 is LQKENI. Under the authors' procedure: Amplifying reference gene primers gave estimates of nucleated cell counts. Sequencing used immunoSEQ multiplex PCR; TCRdb keeps in-frame clones, though not all of them. V, J and clone size are taken as reported in that table, and D and trimming were inferred from the DNA itself. The profile shows 470,000 or so clones, roughly 89% of them singletons. This receptor was taken from a woman in her twenties or thirties with acute or convalescent COVID-19. The chain has TRBV18 and TRBJ1-1; D remains ambiguous. Input material: peripheral blood. The CDR3 sequence: CASSPREGEAFF. The CDR3 DNA follows: TGTGCCAGCTCACCCCGTGAGGGCGAGGCTTTCTTT.